Below, 2 T cell receptor beta chains from the same sample are listed, as sequenced in a study of T cell responses to AZD1222 COVID-19 vaccine. Produced via immunoSEQ multiplex PCR; TCRdb's table is partial and in-frame only. The sample consists of some 110,000 clones, just under 95% of them appearing once. The sequencing here drew on peripheral blood, taken on day 0 of AZD1222 vaccination. The receptors were gathered from an adult in good health.

The chain carries TRBV2 and TRBJ2-7; TRBD1 or TRBD2 may be the D gene (6 bases each). This CDR3 has 13 residues. Trimming pared 10 bases from V and 1 base from J, leaving 14 bases between. CDR1 and CDR2 from the germline V gene are SNHLY and FYNNEI. The CDR3 spells CATTQGRSYEQYF. In DNA form, the CDR3 reads TGTGCCACCACTCAGGGGAGGTCCTACGAGCAGTACTTC.

This clone was seen only once. This chain links TRBV27 with TRBJ2-6; 7 nucleotides align to TRBD2. The CDR3 is 15 amino acids. CDR1 and CDR2 from the germline V gene are MNHEY and SMNVEV (reference sequence). J was trimmed by 2 bases and V by 10 bases; bases with no gene match: 8. Written as DNA, the CDR3 is TGTGCCACCCGCGCCGGGAGGCCTGGGGCCAACGTCCTGACTTTC. This sequence encodes CATRAGRPGANVLTF.